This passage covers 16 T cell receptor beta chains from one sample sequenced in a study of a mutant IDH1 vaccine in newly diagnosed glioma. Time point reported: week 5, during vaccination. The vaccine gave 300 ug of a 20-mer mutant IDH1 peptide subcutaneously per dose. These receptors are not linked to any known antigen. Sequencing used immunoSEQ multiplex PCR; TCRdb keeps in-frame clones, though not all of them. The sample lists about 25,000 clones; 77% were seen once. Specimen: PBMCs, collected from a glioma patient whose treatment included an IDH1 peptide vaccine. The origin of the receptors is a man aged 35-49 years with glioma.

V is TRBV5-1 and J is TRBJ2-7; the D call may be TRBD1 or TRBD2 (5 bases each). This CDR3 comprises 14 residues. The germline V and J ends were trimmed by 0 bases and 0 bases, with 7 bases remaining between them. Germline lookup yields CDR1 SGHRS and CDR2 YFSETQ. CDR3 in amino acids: CASSLGGSSYEQYF. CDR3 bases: TGCGCCAGCAGCTTGGGGGGGAGCTCCTACGAGCAGTACTTC.

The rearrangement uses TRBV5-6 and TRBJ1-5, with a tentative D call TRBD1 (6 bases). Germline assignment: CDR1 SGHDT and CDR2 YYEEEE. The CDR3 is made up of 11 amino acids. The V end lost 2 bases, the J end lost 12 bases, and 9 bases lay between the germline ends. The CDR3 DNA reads TGTGCCAGCAGCTTAAGGGGGGTCCAGCATTTT. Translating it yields CASSLRGVQHF.

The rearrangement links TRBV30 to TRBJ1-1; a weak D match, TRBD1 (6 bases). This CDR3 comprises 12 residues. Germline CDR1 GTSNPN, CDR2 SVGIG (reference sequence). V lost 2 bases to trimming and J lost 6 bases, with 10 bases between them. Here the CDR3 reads CAWSPRTAEAFF. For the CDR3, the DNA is TGTGCCTGGAGTCCTCGGACAGCTGAAGCTTTCTTT.

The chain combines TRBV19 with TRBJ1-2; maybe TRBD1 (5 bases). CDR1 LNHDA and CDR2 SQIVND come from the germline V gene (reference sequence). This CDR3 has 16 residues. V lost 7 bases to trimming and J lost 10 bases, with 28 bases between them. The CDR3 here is CASTDPYLSDKFIYTF. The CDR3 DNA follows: TGTGCCAGTACCGACCCCTACCTATCGGACAAATTCATCTACACCTTC.

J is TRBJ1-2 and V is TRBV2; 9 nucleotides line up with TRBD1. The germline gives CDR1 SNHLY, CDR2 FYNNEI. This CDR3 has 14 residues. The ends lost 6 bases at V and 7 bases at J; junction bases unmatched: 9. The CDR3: CASRGTGTVGGYTF. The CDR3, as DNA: TGTGCCAGCAGGGGGACAGGGACTGTGGGTGGCTACACCTTC.

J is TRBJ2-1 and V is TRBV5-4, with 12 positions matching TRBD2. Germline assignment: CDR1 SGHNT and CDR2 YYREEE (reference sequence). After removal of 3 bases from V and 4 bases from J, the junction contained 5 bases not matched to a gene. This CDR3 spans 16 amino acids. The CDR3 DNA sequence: TGTGCCAGCAGCTCCTATCTAGCGGGAGGGTACAATGAGCAGTTCTTC. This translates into CASSSYLAGGYNEQFF.

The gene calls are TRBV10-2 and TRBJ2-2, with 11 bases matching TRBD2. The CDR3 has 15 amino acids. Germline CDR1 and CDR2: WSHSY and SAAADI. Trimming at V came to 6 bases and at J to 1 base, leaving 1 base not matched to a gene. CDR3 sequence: CASRGLAGNTGELFF. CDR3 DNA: TGCGCCAGCAGAGGACTAGCGGGGAACACCGGGGAGCTGTTTTTT.

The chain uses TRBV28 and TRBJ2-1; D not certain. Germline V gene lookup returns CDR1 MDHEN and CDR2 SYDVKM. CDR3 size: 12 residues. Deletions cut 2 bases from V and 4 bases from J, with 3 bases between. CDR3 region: CASSLEYNEQFF. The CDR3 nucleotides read TGTGCCAGCAGTTTAGAGTACAATGAGCAGTTCTTC.

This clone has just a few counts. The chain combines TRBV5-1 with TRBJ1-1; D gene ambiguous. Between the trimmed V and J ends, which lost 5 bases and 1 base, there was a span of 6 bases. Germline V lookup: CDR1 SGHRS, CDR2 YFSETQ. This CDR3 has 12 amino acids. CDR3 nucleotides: TGCGCCAGCAGTGGGAGGAACACTGAAGCTTTCTTT. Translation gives CASSGRNTEAFF.

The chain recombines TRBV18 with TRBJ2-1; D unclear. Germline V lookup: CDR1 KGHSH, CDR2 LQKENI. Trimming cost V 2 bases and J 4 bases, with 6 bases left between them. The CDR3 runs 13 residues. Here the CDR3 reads CASSPVVYNEQFF. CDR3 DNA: TGTGCCAGCTCACCAGTGGTATACAATGAGCAGTTCTTC.

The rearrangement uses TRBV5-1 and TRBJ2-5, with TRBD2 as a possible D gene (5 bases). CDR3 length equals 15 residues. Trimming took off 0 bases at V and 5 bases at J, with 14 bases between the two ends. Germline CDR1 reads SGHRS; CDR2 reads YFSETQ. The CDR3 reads CASSLAYSGVETQYF. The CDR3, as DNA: TGCGCCAGCAGCTTGGCCTACTCCGGGGTGGAGACCCAGTACTTC.

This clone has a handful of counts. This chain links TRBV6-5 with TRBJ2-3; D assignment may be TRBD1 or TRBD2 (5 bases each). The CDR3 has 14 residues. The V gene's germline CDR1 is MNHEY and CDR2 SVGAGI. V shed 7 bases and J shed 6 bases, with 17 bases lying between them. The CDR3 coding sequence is TGTGCCAGCAAGGGGCGGGTCCCGGGGGATACGCAGTATTTT. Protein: CASKGRVPGDTQYF.

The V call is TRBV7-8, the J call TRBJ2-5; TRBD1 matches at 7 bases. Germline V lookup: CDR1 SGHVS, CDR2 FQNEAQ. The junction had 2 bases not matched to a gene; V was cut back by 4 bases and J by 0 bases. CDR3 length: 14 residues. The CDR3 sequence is CASSSGQDQETQYF. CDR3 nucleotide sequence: TGTGCCAGCAGCTCAGGACAGGACCAAGAGACCCAGTACTTC. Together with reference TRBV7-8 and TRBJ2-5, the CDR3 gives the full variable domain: GAGVSQSPRYKVAKRGQDVALRCDPISGHVSLFWYQQALGQGPEFLTYFQNEAQLDKSGLPSDRFFAERPEGSVSTLKIQRTQQEDSAVYLCASSSGQDQETQYFGPGTRLLVL.

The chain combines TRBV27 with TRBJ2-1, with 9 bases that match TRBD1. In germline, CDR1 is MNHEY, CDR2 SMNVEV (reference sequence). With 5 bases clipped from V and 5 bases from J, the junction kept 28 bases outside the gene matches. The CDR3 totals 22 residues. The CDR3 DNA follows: TGTGCCAGCAGTCCGCCGCGTTTCCACAGGGGGCGCCTCCATCTGCCCGACAATGAGCAGTTCTTC. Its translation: CASSPPRFHRGRLHLPDNEQFF.

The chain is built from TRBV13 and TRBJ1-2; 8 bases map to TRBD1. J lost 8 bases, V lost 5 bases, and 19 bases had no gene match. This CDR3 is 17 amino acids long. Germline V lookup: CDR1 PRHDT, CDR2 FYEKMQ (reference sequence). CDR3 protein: CASSQRTGSWGIRGYTF. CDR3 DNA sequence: TGTGCCAGCAGCCAAAGGACAGGGAGCTGGGGGATTCGCGGCTACACCTTC.

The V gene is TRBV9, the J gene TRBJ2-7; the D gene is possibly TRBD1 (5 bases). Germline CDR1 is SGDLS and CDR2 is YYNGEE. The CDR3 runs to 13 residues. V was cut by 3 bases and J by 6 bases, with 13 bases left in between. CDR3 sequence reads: CASSEGIGTEQYF. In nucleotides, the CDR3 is TGTGCCAGCAGCGAGGGGATAGGAACCGAGCAGTACTTC.